These T cell receptor beta chains were read from a single sample in a study of regulatory T cells in long-lasting Graves disease. TCRdb independently ran MiXCR on the multiplex PCR reads; one entry per CDR3 protein. The sample carries 400,000 to 500,000 distinct CDR3 sequences, 20% to 25% recorded once. The sequencing used peripheral blood mononuclear cells (PBMCs), collected when the disease was refractory, from a patient treated with antithyroid drugs. These receptor sequences come from a female donor with Graves disease. Both conserved end residues are part of each CDR3. Fields, in order: J gene, clone size, V gene, D gene, CDR3 protein, CDR3 DNA. D genes are given only for firm matches. A clone size is listed for some rows: how often the clone was seen (once, few, many), or a class if it is expanded.

J: TRBJ2-7
size: .
V: TRBV7-9
D: .
CDR3: CASSLGKGHISYEQYF
DNA: TGTGCCAGCAGCTTAGGGAAGGGACACATCTCCTACGAGCAGTACTTC

J: TRBJ1-6
size: few
V: TRBV7-2
D: TRBD1
CDR3: CASSHPTGNNSPLHF
DNA: TGTGCCAGCAGCCACCCGACAGGGAATAATTCACCCCTCCACTTT

J: TRBJ2-5
size: few
V: TRBV4-1
D: .
CDR3: CASSQDFGVAKETQYF
DNA: TGCGCCAGCAGCCAAGATTTCGGGGTAGCCAAAGAGACCCAGTACTTC

J: TRBJ1-2
size: many
V: TRBV3-1
D: .
CDR3: CASSQVGLYGYTF
DNA: TGCGCCAGCAGCCAAGTCGGACTCTATGGCTACACCTTC

J: TRBJ2-1
size: .
V: TRBV2
D: .
CDR3: CASSPGHGYNEQFF
DNA: TGTGCCAGCAGCCCAGGACATGGTTACAATGAGCAGTTCTTC

J: TRBJ2-6
size: .
V: TRBV28
D: .
CDR3: CTSSLYRAGANALTF
DNA: TGTACCAGCAGTTTATACAGGGCTGGGGCCAACGCCCTGACTTTC

J: TRBJ2-2
size: few
V: TRBV20-1
D: .
CDR3: CSARRGREAGELFF
DNA: TGCAGTGCGCGGAGGGGGCGGGAGGCCGGGGAGCTGTTTTTT

J: TRBJ2-5
size: many
V: TRBV7-2
D: TRBD2
CDR3: CASSFQGGAGETQYF
DNA: TGTGCCAGCAGCTTTCAGGGAGGGGCAGGAGAGACCCAGTACTTC

J: TRBJ2-5
size: many
V: TRBV7-6
D: .
CDR3: CASSLAHVLETQYF
DNA: TGTGCCAGCAGCTTAGCGCACGTTCTAGAGACCCAGTACTTC

J: TRBJ2-5
size: few
V: TRBV5-5
D: .
CDR3: CASSFSGSIQETQYF
DNA: TGTGCCAGCAGCTTTTCCGGGTCTATACAAGAGACCCAGTACTTC

J: TRBJ2-7
size: few
V: TRBV29-1
D: TRBD1
CDR3: CSVENRGSHEQYF
DNA: TGCAGCGTTGAAAACAGGGGCTCTCACGAGCAGTACTTC

J: TRBJ1-1
size: many
V: TRBV28
D: .
CDR3: CASSFRTHTEAFF
DNA: TGTGCCAGCAGTTTTAGAACTCACACTGAAGCTTTCTTT

J: TRBJ1-2
size: many
V: TRBV12-3/TRBV12-4
D: TRBD1
CDR3: CASTKQGINYGYTF
DNA: TGTGCCAGCACTAAACAGGGGATCAACTATGGCTACACCTTC

J: TRBJ2-5
size: .
V: TRBV7-2
D: .
CDR3: CASKKTETQYF
DNA: TGTGCCAGCAAGAAGACCGAGACCCAGTACTTC

J: TRBJ1-1
size: .
V: TRBV5-4
D: TRBD1
CDR3: CASSFPGGDREKF
DNA: TGTGCCAGCAGCTTCCCCGGTGGGGACAGGGAGAAATTT

J: TRBJ2-2
size: .
V: TRBV11-3
D: .
CDR3: CASSLAGQTNTGELFF
DNA: TGTGCCAGCAGCTTAGCAGGGCAGACGAACACCGGGGAGCTGTTTTTT

J: TRBJ2-5
size: .
V: TRBV10-3
D: TRBD1
CDR3: CAISGIGQGKETQYF
DNA: TGTGCCATCAGTGGTATAGGACAGGGGAAGGAGACCCAGTACTTC

J: TRBJ1-1
size: .
V: TRBV6-2/TRBV6-3
D: .
CDR3: CASSSRQKNTEAFF
DNA: TGTGCCAGCAGTTCTAGACAGAAGAACACTGAAGCTTTCTTT

J: TRBJ1-1
size: .
V: TRBV2
D: TRBD1
CDR3: CASSSEKGATTEAFF
DNA: TGTGCCAGCAGTTCTGAAAAGGGGGCGACCACTGAAGCTTTCTTT

J: TRBJ1-2
size: few
V: TRBV5-1
D: .
CDR3: CASRPSDGSNYGYTF
DNA: TGCGCCAGCAGACCCAGCGACGGGAGTAACTATGGCTACACCTTC

J: TRBJ2-5
size: many
V: TRBV25-1
D: .
CDR3: CASTAGAVPGGETQYF
DNA: TGTGCCAGCACCGCAGGGGCCGTCCCGGGGGGAGAGACCCAGTACTTC

J: TRBJ1-6
size: many
V: TRBV30
D: .
CDR3: CAIGGRNYPLHF
DNA: TGTGCCATTGGCGGCAGGAACTATCCCCTCCACTTT

J: TRBJ2-7
size: many
V: TRBV3-1
D: TRBD1
CDR3: CASSQSDRGYEQYF
DNA: TGTGCCAGCAGCCAATCGGACAGGGGCTACGAGCAGTACTTC

J: TRBJ2-7
size: .
V: TRBV19
D: .
CDR3: CASSMGPSYEQYF
DNA: TGTGCCAGTAGTATGGGACCTTCCTACGAGCAGTACTTC

J: TRBJ2-7
size: many
V: TRBV13
D: .
CDR3: CASSLRHSYEQYF
DNA: TGTGCCAGCAGCTTGCGCCACTCCTACGAGCAGTACTTC

J: TRBJ2-7
size: many
V: TRBV7-2
D: TRBD2
CDR3: CASSLTSGSYEQYF
DNA: TGTGCCAGCAGTTTGACTAGCGGGTCCTACGAGCAGTACTTC

J: TRBJ2-4
size: many
V: TRBV5-1
D: TRBD1
CDR3: CASSLVTGENIQYF
DNA: TGCGCCAGCAGCTTGGTCACAGGGGAGAACATTCAGTACTTC

J: TRBJ2-5
size: .
V: TRBV7-9
D: .
CDR3: CASSLALMAGIKKTQYF
DNA: TGTGCCAGCAGCTTAGCGCTAATGGCGGGGATAAAAAAGACCCAGTACTTC

J: TRBJ1-1
size: many
V: TRBV6-5
D: .
CDR3: CASSYSYSENTEAFF
DNA: TGTGCCAGCAGTTACTCGTACAGCGAGAACACTGAAGCTTTCTTT

J: TRBJ2-5
size: .
V: TRBV6-5
D: TRBD2
CDR3: CASSYLGGKQETQYF
DNA: TGTGCCAGCAGTTATCTGGGAGGGAAACAAGAGACCCAGTACTTC

J: TRBJ2-3
size: few
V: TRBV7-3
D: TRBD2
CDR3: CASSLGGGSIDTQYF
DNA: TGTGCCAGCAGCTTAGGCGGCGGGAGTATAGATACGCAGTATTTT

J: TRBJ1-2
size: many
V: TRBV2
D: TRBD1
CDR3: CASSLEGGQGFGYTF
DNA: TGTGCCAGCAGCCTAGAGGGTGGACAGGGCTTTGGCTACACCTTC

J: TRBJ1-2
size: many
V: TRBV6-5
D: .
CDR3: CASSYSISANYGYTF
DNA: TGTGCCAGCAGTTACTCTATTTCGGCTAACTATGGCTACACCTTC

J: TRBJ2-2
size: .
V: TRBV7-9
D: .
CDR3: CASRRSSGELFF
DNA: TGTGCCAGCCGCAGGTCTAGTGGGGAGCTGTTTTTT

J: TRBJ2-5
size: few
V: TRBV7-9
D: TRBD1
CDR3: CASSLPDRGRTETQYF
DNA: TGTGCCAGCAGCTTACCGGACAGGGGGCGTACAGAGACCCAGTACTTC

J: TRBJ1-3
size: few
V: TRBV5-1
D: .
CDR3: CASSFQQGTGNTIYF
DNA: TGCGCCAGCAGCTTCCAACAGGGTACTGGAAACACCATATATTTT

J: TRBJ1-2
size: .
V: TRBV10-3
D: .
CDR3: CAISEGQDRVYGYTF
DNA: TGTGCCATCAGTGAGGGTCAGGACAGAGTCTATGGCTACACCTTC

J: TRBJ2-5
size: many
V: TRBV28
D: .
CDR3: CASSLGNQETQYF
DNA: TGTGCCAGCAGCTTAGGGAACCAAGAGACCCAGTACTTC

J: TRBJ2-1
size: .
V: TRBV25-1
D: TRBD2
CDR3: CASSEYGGGPNPDEQFF
DNA: TGTGCCAGCAGTGAATACGGGGGGGGTCCTAACCCCGATGAGCAGTTCTTC

J: TRBJ1-1
size: many
V: TRBV19
D: .
CDR3: CASSTRSDGNTEAFF
DNA: TGTGCCAGTAGTACCCGGTCAGACGGTAACACTGAAGCTTTCTTT

J: TRBJ1-6
size: .
V: TRBV30
D: .
CDR3: CAWSVLGSPLHF
DNA: TGTGCCTGGAGTGTACTGGGTTCACCCCTCCACTTT